This T cell receptor (beta chain) emerged from a study of blood T cell repertoires in COVID-19. Study details: Acute and convalescent COVID-19 specimens originated in the United States, Italy and Spain. T cells, B-cell-depleted T cells, or PBMCs supplied cDNA or gDNA.

This CDR3 is built from 13 residues. CDR1 and CDR2 (germline): WSHSY, SAAADI. V lost 8 bases to trimming and J lost 6 bases; unmatched junction nucleotides: 3. In the original workflow: Reference gene primer amplification yielded estimated nucleated cell counts. Clones were sequenced by immunoSEQ multiplex PCR, and TCRdb holds only the in-frame ones, with some missing. The V and J calls and clone size come from that table; D and trimming were worked out from the DNA. Altogether 76,000 or so clones are present, around nine tenths being singletons, with the ten largest covering under 6%. The sequenced sample consisted of peripheral blood. V gene TRBV10-2 combines with J gene TRBJ1-6, with 8 nucleotides matching TRBD1. The sequence derives from a human donor in a cohort sampled during active COVID-19. CDR3 amino acids: CASRGQGNSPLHF. In DNA, the CDR3 is TGCGCCAGCCGCGGACAGGGTAATTCACCCCTCCACTTT.